Presented here are 20 T cell receptor beta chains from one specimen sequenced in a study of identical twins. TCRdb re-called the 5' RACE reads through MiXCR, storing one row per CDR3 protein. The sample lists about 450,000 distinct CDR3 sequences, approximately 17% occurring once. Source material: naive T cells sorted from blood. The receptors derive from a man aged 45-65 years in good health.

This clonotype was picked up many times. The V and J genes are TRBV5-1 and TRBJ1-4; 9 bases agree with TRBD1. Germline V gives CDR1 SGHRS, CDR2 YFSETQ. The CDR3 runs to 17 residues. V dropped 3 bases and J dropped 3; count of bases not matched to a gene: 9. The CDR3 DNA is TGCGCCAGCAGCTCCGGGACAGGGATTATAGCTAATGAAAAACTGTTTTTT. Translation: CASSSGTGIIANEKLFF.

This clonotype has only a few counts. The V and J genes are TRBV18 and TRBJ2-3; 8 nucleotides match TRBD2. The CDR3 extends over 15 amino acids. The ends lost 1 base at V and 2 bases at J; junction bases unmatched: 2. Germline V CDR1 and CDR2: KGHSH, LQKENI. The CDR3 loop is CASSPQAGVTDTQYF. The CDR3 DNA follows: TGTGCCAGCTCACCACAAGCGGGAGTCACAGATACGCAGTATTTT.

In its sample, this clonotype was seen a few times. The chain uses TRBV20-1 and TRBJ1-5; no clear D gene. V lost 6 bases to trimming and J lost 5 bases, with 17 bases between them. This CDR3 is built from 14 residues. Per the germline V gene, CDR1 is DFQATT and CDR2 is SNEGSKA (reference sequence). CDR3 amino acids: CSAARGGNDQPQHF. DNA for the CDR3: TGCAGTGCCGCCCGCGGCGGGAATGATCAGCCCCAGCATTTT.

This sequence joins TRBV19 and TRBJ2-2; 16 bases are shared with TRBD2. The CDR3 loop spans 18 amino acids. Germline CDR1 reads LNHDA; CDR2 reads SQIVND (reference sequence). Trimming removed 3 bases from V and 4 bases from J; junction bases left unmatched: 5. The CDR3 reads CASSMLGLAGGSTGELFF. The CDR3, as DNA: TGTGCCAGTAGTATGTTGGGACTAGCGGGAGGGAGCACCGGGGAGCTGTTTTTT. Full variable domain (missing parts from reference TRBV19 and TRBJ2-2): DGGITQSPKYLFRKEGQNVTLSCEQNLNHDAMYWYRQDPGQGLRLIYYSQIVNDFQKGDIAEGYSVSREKKESFPLTVTSAQKNPTAFYLCASSMLGLAGGSTGELFFGEGSRLTVL.

The genes are TRBV18 and TRBJ1-6; tentatively, D is TRBD1 (6 bases). This CDR3 contains 14 residues. Trimming took off 3 bases at V and 6 bases at J, with 9 bases between the two ends. The germline gives CDR1 KGHSH, CDR2 LQKENI. The CDR3 spells CASSPDSSNSPLHF. Here the CDR3 DNA reads TGTGCCAGCTCACCGGACAGCTCTAATTCACCCCTCCACTTT.

The J gene is TRBJ2-1, the V gene TRBV7-2; 7 nucleotides match TRBD2. J gave up 2 bases and V 1 base, and 2 bases lay outside the gene matches. CDR1 is SGHTA and CDR2 is FQGNSA in the germline V gene. The CDR3 runs 15 residues. The CDR3 is CASSLGSGTYNEQFF. Here the CDR3 DNA reads TGTGCCAGCAGCTTAGGGAGCGGGACCTACAATGAGCAGTTCTTC.

V usage is TRBV4-3 and J usage is TRBJ1-4; D possibly corresponds to TRBD1 (5 bases). Germline CDR1 LGHNA, CDR2 YSLEER. Trimming cost V 0 bases and J 3 bases, with 8 bases left between them. The CDR3 loop spans 15 amino acids. CDR3 protein: CASSQEMGANEKLFF. Here the CDR3 DNA reads TGCGCCAGCAGCCAAGAGATGGGGGCTAATGAAAAACTGTTTTTT.

A few counts support this clonotype. V usage is TRBV28 and J usage is TRBJ2-7; tentative D call: TRBD2 (5 bases). The CDR3 runs to 17 residues. The germline CDR1 and CDR2 sequences are MDHEN and SYDVKM. V was cut by 2 bases and J by 1 base, with 18 bases left in between. In DNA, the CDR3 is TGTGCCAGCAGTTTACCCCCTAGCAGGAGGCCTTCCTACGAGCAGTACTTC. It encodes CASSLPPSRRPSYEQYF.

The chain recombines TRBV20-1 with TRBJ2-2, with 8 bases fitting TRBD2. The CDR3 is made up of 16 amino acids. V gave up 1 base and J gave up 2 bases; unmatched junction bases: 6. CDR1 and CDR2 from the germline V gene are DFQATT and SNEGSKA (reference sequence). The CDR3 loop reads CSARAPLAVNTGELFF. Written as DNA, the CDR3 is TGCAGTGCTAGAGCCCCACTAGCGGTAAACACCGGGGAGCTGTTTTTT.

This clonotype has at least ten counts. This rearrangement joins TRBV7-9 to TRBJ1-1; D gene ambiguous. CDR3 length: 13 residues. The V gene's germline CDR1 is SEHNR and CDR2 FQNEAQ (reference sequence). Trimming cost V 1 base and J 0 bases, with 3 bases left between them. CDR3 residues: CASSLDMNTEAFF. The CDR3 DNA is TGTGCCAGCAGCTTAGACATGAACACTGAAGCTTTCTTT.

The chain has TRBV15 and TRBJ2-3; unclear D gene. The CDR3 is 14 amino acids. With 3 bases removed from V and 4 bases from J, the gap between germline ends came to 11 bases. Germline CDR1 LNHNV, CDR2 YYDKDF (reference sequence). CDR3 sequence: CATSSQVGSDTQYF. The CDR3 region has the DNA TGTGCCACCAGCAGTCAAGTAGGTTCAGATACGCAGTATTTT.

In its sample, this clonotype was seen many times. The rearrangement joins TRBV5-1 to TRBJ2-7, with 10 bases matching TRBD2. The CDR3 is made up of 17 amino acids. CDR1 and CDR2 from the germline V gene are SGHRS and YFSETQ. V trimming: 0 bases; J trimming: 7 bases; junction bases outside the gene matches: 13. The CDR3 sequence is CASSLEVGLAGAGEQYF. The CDR3 coding sequence is TGCGCCAGCAGCTTGGAAGTCGGCCTAGCGGGGGCAGGGGAGCAGTACTTC.

The chain couples TRBV19 to TRBJ2-1, with 8 bases identical to TRBD2. V lost 7 bases and J lost 7; bases outside the gene matches: 12. The germline CDR1 and CDR2 sequences are LNHDA and SQIVND (reference sequence). The CDR3 length is 15 residues. Written as DNA, the CDR3 is TGTGCCAGTACCCTCGACGGGGGGGGATTTAATGAGCAGTTCTTC. Amino acids: CASTLDGGGFNEQFF.

This clonotype turned up a few times. The V and J genes are TRBV11-2 and TRBJ2-7, with a possible D match to TRBD1 (6 bases). Germline assignment: CDR1 SGHAT and CDR2 FQNNGV. Deletions cut 3 bases from V and 2 bases from J, with 11 bases between. CDR3 length equals 14 residues. This CDR3 reads CASSFSGTTYEQYF. In DNA form, the CDR3 reads TGTGCCAGCAGCTTTTCTGGGACAACCTACGAGCAGTACTTC. The variable domain in full, with the rest retrieved from reference TRBV11-2 and TRBJ2-7, is EAGVAQSPRYKIIEKRQSVAFWCNPISGHATLYWYQQILGQGPKLLIQFQNNGVVDDSQLPKDRFSAERLKGVDSTLKIQPAKLEDSAVYLCASSFSGTTYEQYFGPGTRLTVT.

This clonotype was counted at least ten times. The rearrangement links TRBV20-1 to TRBJ2-3; 8 bases match TRBD1. CDR3 length: 15 residues. The V segment lost 1 base and the J segment 5 bases; nucleotides outside the gene matches: 8. The germline V gene encodes CDR1 DFQATT and CDR2 SNEGSKA (reference sequence). CDR3 DNA sequence: TGCAGTGCTAGAGTTTGGCAGGGGGCCGGAGATACGCAGTATTTT. This translates into CSARVWQGAGDTQYF.

Turning to this clonotype: A read error may account for a junction end that differs from germline. The V gene is TRBV28, the J gene TRBJ1-1; D is ambiguous. CDR1 is MDHEN and CDR2 is SYDVKM in the germline V gene. This CDR3 is 11 amino acids long. In DNA form, the CDR3 reads TGTGCCACCACGACGGGGTCTGAAGCTTCCTTT. Its translation is CATTTGSEASF.

In this sample, this clonotype turned up a few times. The rearrangement links TRBV4-1 to TRBJ2-1; TRBD1 might be the D (7 bases). The CDR3 is made up of 16 amino acids. Looked up from germline, CDR1 is MGHRA and CDR2 is YSYEKL. V shed 6 bases and J shed 5 bases, with 20 bases lying between them. CDR3: CASRELSRGRNNEQFF. DNA of the CDR3: TGCGCCAGCAGGGAACTTAGCAGGGGGAGGAACAATGAGCAGTTCTTC.

This clonotype was observed a handful of times. V is TRBV29-1 and J is TRBJ1-1, with D hard to call. The germline CDR1 and CDR2 sequences are SQVTM and ANQGSEA. This CDR3 region has 13 residues. V lost 8 bases and J lost 0, with 13 bases in between. The CDR3 nucleotides are TGCAGCCCGTCACGGGCCATGAACACTGAAGCTTTCTTT. This encodes CSPSRAMNTEAFF.

CDR3 amino acids: CASSSMGQGTNQPQHF. For the CDR3, the DNA is TGTGCCAGCAGCTCTATGGGACAGGGTACCAATCAGCCCCAGCATTTT. The chain uses TRBV7-8 and TRBJ1-5; 9 bases are shared with TRBD1. Germline assignment: CDR1 SGHVS and CDR2 FQNEAQ. The ends lost 4 bases at V and 3 bases at J; junction bases unmatched: 7. The CDR3 totals 16 residues.

This clonotype was observed a few times. V gene TRBV6-5 combines with J gene TRBJ2-7; 9 bases are shared with TRBD1. CDR3 length equals 15 residues. V lost 0 bases and J lost 4; bases outside the gene matches: 4. Germline assignment: CDR1 MNHEY and CDR2 SVGAGI. CDR3 sequence: CASSYSGQGWYEQYF. The CDR3 nucleotides read TGTGCCAGCAGTTACTCGGGACAGGGTTGGTACGAGCAGTACTTC.